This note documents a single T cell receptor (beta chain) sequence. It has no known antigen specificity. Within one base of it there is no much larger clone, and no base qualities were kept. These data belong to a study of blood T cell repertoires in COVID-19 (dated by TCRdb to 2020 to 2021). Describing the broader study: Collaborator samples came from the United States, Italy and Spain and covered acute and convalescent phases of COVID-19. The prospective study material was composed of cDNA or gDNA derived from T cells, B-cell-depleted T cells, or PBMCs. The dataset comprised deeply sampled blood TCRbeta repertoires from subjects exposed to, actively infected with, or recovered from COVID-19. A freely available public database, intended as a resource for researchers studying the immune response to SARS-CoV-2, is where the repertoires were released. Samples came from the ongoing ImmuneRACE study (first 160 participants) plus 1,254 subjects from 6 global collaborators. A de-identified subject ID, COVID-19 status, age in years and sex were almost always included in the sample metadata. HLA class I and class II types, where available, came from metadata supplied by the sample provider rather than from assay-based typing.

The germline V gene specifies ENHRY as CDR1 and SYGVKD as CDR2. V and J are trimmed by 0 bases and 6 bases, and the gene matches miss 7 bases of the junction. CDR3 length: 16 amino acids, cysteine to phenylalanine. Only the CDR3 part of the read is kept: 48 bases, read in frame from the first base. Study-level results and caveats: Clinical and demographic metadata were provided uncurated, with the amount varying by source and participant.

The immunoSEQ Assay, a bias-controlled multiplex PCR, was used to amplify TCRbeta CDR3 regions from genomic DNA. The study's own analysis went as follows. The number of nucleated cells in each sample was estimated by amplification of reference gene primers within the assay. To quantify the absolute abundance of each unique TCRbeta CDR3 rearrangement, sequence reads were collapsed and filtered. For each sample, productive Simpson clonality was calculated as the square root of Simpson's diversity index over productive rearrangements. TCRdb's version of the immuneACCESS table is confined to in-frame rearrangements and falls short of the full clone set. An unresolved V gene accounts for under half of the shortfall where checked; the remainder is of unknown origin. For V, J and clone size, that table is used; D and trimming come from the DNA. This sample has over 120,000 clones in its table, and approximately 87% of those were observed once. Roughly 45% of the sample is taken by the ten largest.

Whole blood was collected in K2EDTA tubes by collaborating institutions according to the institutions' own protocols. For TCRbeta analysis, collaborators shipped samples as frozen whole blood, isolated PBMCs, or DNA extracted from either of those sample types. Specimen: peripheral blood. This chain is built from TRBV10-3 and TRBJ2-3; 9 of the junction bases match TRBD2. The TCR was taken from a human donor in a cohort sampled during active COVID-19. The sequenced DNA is TGTGCCATCAGTGAGTCTGGCGGGAGGGCCTGGGATACGCAGTATTTT. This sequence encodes CAISESGGRAWDTQYF.